The next 27 T cell receptor beta chains were all read from a single sample in a study of shared clonotypes between healthy human individuals. The data were produced by immunoSEQ multiplex PCR, yet TCRdb's version contains in-frame clones alone and is incomplete. The table lists millions of clones, 85% to 95% of them singletons. Positively selected for CCR7, the CD45RO-negative cells used as naive CD8 cells excluded terminally differentiated effector memory CD45RA+ cells. Sequencing was done on a sample of naive CD8+ T cells from PBMCs. The receptors derive from a man between 18 and 29 years old in good health. Some clones in this sample may be carry-over from other donors' samples.

The rearrangement joins TRBV11-1 to TRBJ1-2; 8 positions agree with TRBD1. The germline V gene has CDR1 SGHAT and CDR2 FQDESV (reference sequence). V shed 5 bases, J shed 6 bases, and the junction held 14 bases outside the gene matches. This CDR3 region has 16 residues. CDR3 DNA sequence: TGTGCCAGCAGCCCTAACGAGGGGACAGGCCCGGATGGCTACACCTTC. It codes for CASSPNEGTGPDGYTF.

The rearrangement joins TRBV7-6 to TRBJ2-7, with a tentative D call TRBD2 (6 bases). V lost 0 bases, J lost 7 bases, and 19 bases lay in between. The CDR3 length is 16 residues. The germline CDR1 and CDR2 sequences are SGHVS and FNYEAQ. In nucleotides, the CDR3 is TGTGCCAGCAGCTTAGCGCCGGGCGGGAAGGCGAGGGAGCAGTACTTC. Translation: CASSLAPGGKAREQYF.

Worth noting for this clone: This CDR3 is also generated by other DNA sequences in the sample. The chain has TRBV4-1 and TRBJ1-1; D remains unclear. Germline-derived CDR1 and CDR2 are MGHRA and YSYEKL. V lost 1 base and J 0 bases, leaving 9 bases between the germline ends. The CDR3 spans 15 residues. The CDR3 nucleotides read TGCGCCAGCAGCCAAGTCAGGCAGCTGAACACTGAAGCTTTCTTT. It codes for CASSQVRQLNTEAFF.

This clone has only a few counts. CDR3 in amino acids: CASSPGMNTEAFF. Written as DNA, the CDR3 is TGTGCCAGCAGCCCCGGGATGAACACTGAAGCTTTCTTT. V is TRBV11-2 and J is TRBJ1-1; D is unclear. Trimming shortened V by 5 bases and J by 0 bases, and 7 bases separated the two germline ends. There are 13 residues in the CDR3. Germline CDR1 and CDR2: SGHAT and FQNNGV.

The chain combines TRBV27 with TRBJ1-1; TRBD1 matches at 7 bases. With V trimmed by 8 bases and J by 0 bases, 12 bases remained unmatched. Germline values: CDR1 MNHEY, CDR2 SMNVEV (reference sequence). The CDR3 is 16 amino acids. As DNA, the CDR3 is TGTGCCAGCGAATTGAGACAGGGACCTATGAACACTGAAGCTTTCTTT. This codes for CASELRQGPMNTEAFF.

The chain links TRBV7-2 to TRBJ1-1, with 7 bases matching TRBD1. The germline V gene has CDR1 SGHTA and CDR2 FQGNSA. The V and J ends lost 1 base and 8 bases, in that order; junction bases with no gene match: 4. The CDR3 extends over 13 amino acids. Written as DNA, the CDR3 is TGTGCCAGCAGCTTAGTGAAAGGGGGCGAAGCTTTCTTT. This codes for CASSLVKGGEAFF.

This chain links TRBV7-9 with TRBJ1-5, with TRBD1 as a possible D gene (6 bases). This CDR3 contains 17 residues. CDR1 and CDR2 (germline): SEHNR, FQNEAQ (reference sequence). Trimming left V 1 base short and J 0 bases short, with 13 bases between. The CDR3 loop is CASSLEQGWNSNQPQHF. Written as DNA, the CDR3 is TGTGCCAGCAGCTTAGAACAGGGTTGGAATAGCAATCAGCCCCAGCATTTT.

V is TRBV5-1 and J is TRBJ2-2; D possibly uses TRBD1 or TRBD2 (5 bases each). CDR1 and CDR2 (germline): SGHRS, YFSETQ. V was cut by 5 bases and J by 1 base, with 12 bases left in between. The CDR3 consists of 15 residues. The CDR3 bases are TGCGCCAGCAGACGGGGCTATGAGAACACCGGGGAGCTGTTTTTT. Translating gives CASRRGYENTGELFF.

Comment on this clone: Within the sample, other DNA sequences also encode this same CDR3. CDR3 region: CASSLGTSYEQYF. The CDR3, as DNA: TGTGCCAGCAGTTTGGGAACCTCCTACGAGCAGTACTTC. This chain links TRBV27 with TRBJ2-7, with D uncertain. The CDR3 runs to 13 residues. Germline CDR1 is MNHEY and CDR2 is SMNVEV (reference sequence). Trimming left V 3 bases short and J 0 bases short, with 6 bases between.

The V gene is TRBV4-3, the J gene TRBJ1-2; tentatively, D is TRBD1 (5 bases). The V gene lost 11 bases and the J gene lost 7 bases, with 20 bases spanning the gap. CDR3 length: 13 amino acids. Germline CDR1 is LGHNA and CDR2 is YSLEER. The CDR3 DNA reads TGCGCCGAGGGGTTTAATCGGCCCCTTGGCTACACCTTC. Encoded protein: CAEGFNRPLGYTF.

This clone was found once. CDR3 in amino acids: CASGAGGWSEQYF. As DNA, the CDR3 is TGCGCTTCAGGTGCGGGGGGATGGAGCGAGCAGTACTTC. This chain links TRBV10-2 with TRBJ2-7; 8 bases agree with TRBD2. CDR3 length: 13 amino acids. CDR1 WSHSY and CDR2 SAAADI come from the germline V gene.

J is TRBJ2-5 and V is TRBV6-5, with 9 nucleotides matching TRBD1. Germline V gene lookup returns CDR1 MNHEY and CDR2 SVGAGI. The CDR3 covers 14 residues. With V trimmed by 4 bases and J by 5 bases, 5 bases remained unmatched. The DNA for the CDR3 is TGTGCCAGCAGTTCATACAGGGGGCAGGAGACCCAGTACTTC. Amino acids: CASSSYRGQETQYF.

This clone was picked up one time. The V and J genes are TRBV11-2 and TRBJ1-3; D is uncertain. Germline V lookup: CDR1 SGHAT, CDR2 FQNNGV. The CDR3 has 15 amino acids. Trimming cost V 4 bases and J 0 bases, with 10 bases left between them. CDR3 DNA: TGTGCCAGCAGCTCGCCGGTTGTCTCTGGAAACACCATATATTTT. Its translation: CASSSPVVSGNTIYF.

The V gene is TRBV4-1, the J gene TRBJ2-1; TRBD1 agrees at 10 bases. The ends lost 5 bases at V and 5 bases at J; junction bases unmatched: 9. This CDR3 region has 16 residues. Germline V gives CDR1 MGHRA, CDR2 YSYEKL. In DNA form, the CDR3 reads TGCGCCAGCAGCAACCGGGACAGGGGCTGGGACAATGAGCAGTTCTTC. Protein sequence: CASSNRDRGWDNEQFF.

The chain is built from TRBV11-2 and TRBJ1-3; tentative D call: TRBD1 (6 bases). The V gene's germline CDR1 is SGHAT and CDR2 FQNNGV. This CDR3 is 15 amino acids long. Deletions cut 5 bases from V and 0 bases from J, with 11 bases between. The CDR3 DNA is TGTGCCAGCAGCGAGGGGGGGAACTCTGGAAACACCATATATTTT. Amino acid sequence: CASSEGGNSGNTIYF.

The chain joins TRBV9 to TRBJ1-2; 7 nucleotides line up with TRBD1. The V segment lost 3 bases and the J segment 2 bases; nucleotides outside the gene matches: 10. This CDR3 comprises 16 residues. Germline CDR1 and CDR2: SGDLS and YYNGEE. The CDR3 spells CASSGGTDGGNYGYTF. DNA for the CDR3: TGTGCCAGCAGCGGGGGGACAGACGGAGGCAACTATGGCTACACCTTC.

A note on this clone: The same CDR3 arises from other DNA sequences in this sample as well. This chain joins TRBV27 and TRBJ2-7; 7 nucleotides align to TRBD1. Germline CDR1 is MNHEY and CDR2 is SMNVEV (reference sequence). This CDR3 is 15 amino acids long. V lost 0 bases, J lost 1 base, and 3 bases stayed unmatched. The chain's CDR3 is CASSLSAGGSYEQYF. The CDR3 coding sequence is TGTGCCAGCAGTTTATCCGCAGGGGGATCCTACGAGCAGTACTTC.

The chain links TRBV5-1 to TRBJ2-5; TRBD1 agrees at 7 bases. Germline V gives CDR1 SGHRS, CDR2 YFSETQ. The CDR3 contains 14 residues. Losses at the gene ends were 7 bases for V and 5 bases for J; bases not matched to a gene: 11. CDR3 DNA: TGCGCCAGCCCTCAGAGGGGGCCTGGGGAGACCCAGTACTTC. Translated: CASPQRGPGETQYF.

The J gene is TRBJ2-7, the V gene TRBV28; TRBD2 is a possible D gene (6 bases). This CDR3 region has 15 residues. Germline CDR1 reads MDHEN; CDR2 reads SYDVKM. The ends were cut back, 0 bases at V and 3 bases at J, with 12 bases in the middle. The CDR3 DNA reads as TGTGCCAGCAGTTTATGGGGGAGGAGGGACTACGAGCAGTACTTC. The encoded protein is CASSLWGRRDYEQYF.

The V and J genes are TRBV28 and TRBJ1-2; the match to TRBD1 covers 7 bases. Per germline, CDR1 MDHEN and CDR2 SYDVKM. V lost 4 bases and J lost 8; bases outside the gene matches: 10. This CDR3 is built from 14 residues. The CDR3 DNA reads TGTGCCAGCAGTTCCGGGACAGACTCCAAGGGCTACACCTTC. Protein product: CASSSGTDSKGYTF.

The V call is TRBV7-9, the J call TRBJ1-4; 7 nucleotides line up with TRBD1. The CDR3 consists of 17 residues. The trim removed 5 bases at V and 0 bases at J, leaving 9 bases unmatched. Germline V CDR1 and CDR2: SEHNR, FQNEAQ (reference sequence). The CDR3 region is CASSPTGDRATNEKLFF. CDR3 DNA: TGTGCCAGCAGCCCCACAGGGGACAGAGCAACTAATGAAAAACTGTTTTTT. Filled out from reference TRBV7-9 and TRBJ1-4, the complete variable domain reads DTGVSQNPRHKITKRGQNVTFRCDPISEHNRLYWYRQTLGQGPEFLTYFQNEAQLEKSRLLSDRFSAERPKGSFSTLEIQRTEQGDSAMYLCASSPTGDRATNEKLFFGSGTQLSVL.

The chain uses TRBV7-9 and TRBJ1-2; TRBD1 might be the D (6 bases). Germline CDR1 SEHNR, CDR2 FQNEAQ (reference sequence). The CDR3 length is 14 residues. Trimming stripped 3 bases from V and 9 bases from J, with 17 bases between. CDR3 nucleotide sequence: TGTGCCAGCAGCTTTTCGGACAGCCCCGGGAGCTACACCTTC. It codes for CASSFSDSPGSYTF.

The chain links TRBV5-4 to TRBJ1-1; D gene unclear. V lost 0 bases and J lost 8, with 11 bases in between. Germline V CDR1 and CDR2: SGHNT, YYREEE (reference sequence). The CDR3 consists of 13 residues. The CDR3 coding sequence is TGTGCCAGCAGCTTGGGGGCACGCAGGGAAGCTTTCTTT. It specifies CASSLGARREAFF.

V gene TRBV7-3 combines with J gene TRBJ2-7; D remains ambiguous. Trimming removed 3 bases from V and 2 bases from J, with 8 bases in between. Germline lookup yields CDR1 SGHTA and CDR2 FQGTGA. This CDR3 has 13 residues. CDR3 DNA: TGTGCCAGCAGCTTGGAGATACCCTACGAGCAGTACTTC. It is translated as CASSLEIPYEQYF.

This chain uses TRBV28 with TRBJ1-2; D ambiguous. The CDR3 runs to 12 residues. V was trimmed by 3 bases and J by 8 bases, leaving 10 bases between them. Germline loops: CDR1 MDHEN, CDR2 SYDVKM. In DNA, the CDR3 is TGTGCCAGCAGTTTTACCCGGTGGGGCTACACCTTC. Its translation: CASSFTRWGYTF.

The rearrangement joins TRBV4-2 to TRBJ2-7; D is perhaps TRBD1 (5 bases). Trimming removed 1 base at V and 5 bases at J, with 6 bases between. The CDR3 is made up of 12 amino acids. The V gene's germline CDR1 is LGHNA and CDR2 YNFKEQ. Written as DNA, the CDR3 is TGTGCCAGCAGCCAAGGACAGCACGAGCAGTACTTC. Encoded protein: CASSQGQHEQYF.

This chain uses TRBV5-4 with TRBJ2-7, with 11 nucleotides matching TRBD1. Germline V lookup: CDR1 SGHNT, CDR2 YYREEE (reference sequence). The CDR3 extends over 15 amino acids. Unmatched junction bases numbered 3, after V lost 3 bases and J lost 1 base. This CDR3 reads CASSWDRGISYEQYF. The DNA for the CDR3 is TGTGCCAGCAGCTGGGACAGGGGGATTTCCTACGAGCAGTACTTC.